What follows are 26 T cell receptor beta chains derived from one specimen sequenced in a study of shared clonotypes between healthy human individuals. Generated by immunoSEQ multiplex PCR, the TCRdb table keeps only in-frame clones and is missing some. The sample shows some 1.4 million clones, approximately 97% of them seen only once. The sample consisted of naive CD4+ T cells sorted from blood. This sample's subset: CD45RA+ positively selected. The receptors here all came from a man between 25 and 39 years old in good health.

This clone was seen once. The chain has TRBV6-5 and TRBJ2-2; possibly TRBD2 for D (6 bases). Trimming took 7 bases from V and 4 from J, leaving 10 bases between them. The CDR3 loop spans 13 amino acids. Per germline, CDR1 MNHEY and CDR2 SVGAGI. CDR3 residues: CASKEGATGELFF. As DNA, the CDR3 is TGTGCCAGCAAGGAGGGAGCCACCGGGGAGCTGTTTTTT.

The chain combines TRBV9 with TRBJ2-2; D is uncertain. The CDR3 spans 13 residues. Trimming cost V 0 bases and J 6 bases, with 6 bases left between them. Germline CDR1 is SGDLS and CDR2 is YYNGEE. CDR3 residues: CASSVVQSGELFF. CDR3 DNA: TGTGCCAGCAGCGTAGTACAATCCGGGGAGCTGTTTTTT.

For this clone: This CDR3 is also generated by other DNA sequences in the sample. V usage is TRBV11-2 and J usage is TRBJ2-7; D unclear. V gave up 0 bases and J gave up 6 bases, with 6 bases separating them. Germline lookup yields CDR1 SGHAT and CDR2 FQNNGV. The CDR3 length is 12 residues. The CDR3 protein is CASSLDLTEQYF. CDR3 coding DNA: TGTGCCAGCAGCTTAGATCTGACCGAGCAGTACTTC. Together with reference TRBV11-2 and TRBJ2-7, the CDR3 gives the full variable domain: EAGVAQSPRYKIIEKRQSVAFWCNPISGHATLYWYQQILGQGPKLLIQFQNNGVVDDSQLPKDRFSAERLKGVDSTLKIQPAKLEDSAVYLCASSLDLTEQYFGPGTRLTVT.

The CDR3 is CASSVKGASGYTF. CDR3 DNA sequence: TGTGCCAGCAGCGTAAAGGGGGCGTCGGGCTACACCTTC. The V and J genes are TRBV5-4 and TRBJ1-2, with 7 bases matching TRBD1. Trimming at V came to 4 bases and at J to 8 bases, leaving 8 bases not matched to a gene. In germline, CDR1 is SGHNT, CDR2 YYREEE (reference sequence). The CDR3 has 13 residues.

The chain recombines TRBV4-1 with TRBJ1-1; tentative D call: TRBD1 (5 bases). This CDR3 has 16 residues. CDR1 and CDR2 from the germline V gene are MGHRA and YSYEKL. V lost 5 bases and J lost 0, with 16 bases in between. The CDR3 region is CASSLGRAGLNTEAFF. The DNA of the CDR3 is TGCGCCAGCAGCTTAGGGCGGGCAGGGCTGAACACTGAAGCTTTCTTT.

The chain couples TRBV7-2 to TRBJ2-1; D ambiguous. Germline values: CDR1 SGHTA, CDR2 FQGNSA. This CDR3 has 16 residues. Deletions cut 0 bases from V and 0 bases from J, with 9 bases between. The CDR3 loop reads CASSLASSSSYNEQFF. The CDR3 nucleotides read TGTGCCAGCAGCTTAGCCTCTAGTAGCTCCTACAATGAGCAGTTCTTC.

The gene calls are TRBV29-1 and TRBJ2-1; no definite D call. Trimming took 8 bases from V and 0 from J, leaving 11 bases between them. CDR3 length equals 13 residues. CDR1 is SQVTM, CDR2 ANQGSEA, per germline. DNA for the CDR3: TGCAGCACCTTCGGGCTCTCCTACAATGAGCAGTTCTTC. Encoded protein: CSTFGLSYNEQFF.

V gene TRBV9 combines with J gene TRBJ2-3; TRBD2 matches 9 bases. CDR3 length: 16 amino acids. Germline trimming cut 4 bases from V and 0 bases from J; bases unmatched to any gene: 6. Germline loops: CDR1 SGDLS, CDR2 YYNGEE. CDR3 sequence: CASSLSSGTSTDTQYF. The DNA of the CDR3 is TGTGCCAGCAGCCTTTCTAGCGGGACTAGCACAGATACGCAGTATTTT.

The CDR3 DNA reads TGTGCCAGCAGCTTCGACAACGCGGGCACAGATACGCAGTATTTT. Translating gives CASSFDNAGTDTQYF. The chain joins TRBV5-6 to TRBJ2-3; D is ambiguous. The CDR3 is 15 amino acids. Trimming pared 2 bases from V and 1 base from J, leaving 11 bases between. The V gene's germline CDR1 is SGHDT and CDR2 YYEEEE. Looking up the rest from reference TRBV5-6 and TRBJ2-3 gives the full variable domain: DAGVTQSPTHLIKTRGQQVTLRCSPKSGHDTVSWYQQALGQGPQFIFQYYEEEERQRGNFPDRFSGHQFPNYSSELNVNALLLGDSALYLCASSFDNAGTDTQYFGPGTRLTVL.

The chain recombines TRBV9 with TRBJ2-1, with D possibly TRBD1 on 5 matching bases. Germline V gives CDR1 SGDLS, CDR2 YYNGEE. This CDR3 has 15 residues. With 4 bases removed from V and 1 base from J, the gap between germline ends came to 12 bases. DNA of the CDR3: TGTGCCAGCAGCCCCAGGGAAGGGTCCTACAATGAGCAGTTCTTC. Amino acid sequence: CASSPREGSYNEQFF. Combining the CDR3 with reference TRBV9 and TRBJ2-1 gives the whole variable domain DSGVTQTPKHLITATGQRVTLRCSPRSGDLSVYWYQQSLDQGLQFLIQYYNGEERAKGNILERFSAQQFPDLHSELNLSSLELGDSALYFCASSPREGSYNEQFFGPGTRLTVL.

The rearrangement joins TRBV20-1 to TRBJ2-3, with D unclear. From germline, CDR1 is DFQATT and CDR2 SNEGSKA (reference sequence). The CDR3 runs to 11 residues. V dropped 1 base and J dropped 9 bases, with 8 bases sitting between them. The CDR3 here is CSARGPMTQYF. CDR3 DNA: TGCAGTGCTAGAGGGCCCATGACGCAGTATTTT.

J is TRBJ2-5 and V is TRBV5-5; D is unresolved. This CDR3 comprises 14 residues. V was cut by 2 bases and J by 4 bases, with 12 bases left in between. CDR1 is SGHKS, CDR2 YYEKEE, per germline (reference sequence). The CDR3 DNA reads as TGTGCCAGCAGCTTTTGGGTTGACGTAGAGACCCAGTACTTC. This codes for CASSFWVDVETQYF.

The V call is TRBV19, the J call TRBJ2-6, with TRBD2 identical over 12 bases. Trimming at V came to 5 bases and at J to 1 base, leaving 3 bases not matched to a gene. The V gene's germline CDR1 is LNHDA and CDR2 SQIVND (reference sequence). There are 17 residues in the CDR3. The CDR3: CASSQLAGGSGANVLTF. Written as DNA, the CDR3 is TGTGCCAGTAGTCAACTAGCGGGAGGTTCTGGGGCCAACGTCCTGACTTTC.

V usage is TRBV28 and J usage is TRBJ2-5; D call uncertain. Germline lookup yields CDR1 MDHEN and CDR2 SYDVKM. The V end lost 3 bases, the J end lost 1 base, and 15 bases lay between the germline ends. The CDR3 has 16 residues. CDR3 nucleotides: TGTGCCAGCAGTTTCCACCCACCGGGCGGCCAAGAGACCCAGTACTTC. Protein: CASSFHPPGGQETQYF.

The chain joins TRBV4-1 to TRBJ1-2; D call uncertain. This CDR3 has 14 residues. Deletions cut 0 bases from V and 5 bases from J, with 10 bases between. Germline loops: CDR1 MGHRA, CDR2 YSYEKL. This CDR3 is CASSQDRRRYGYTF. The CDR3 DNA is TGCGCCAGCAGCCAAGATCGCCGGAGATATGGCTACACCTTC.

The chain is built from TRBV11-2 and TRBJ1-4; 12 bases agree with TRBD1. CDR1 SGHAT and CDR2 FQNNGV come from the germline V gene. The CDR3 loop spans 16 amino acids. Trimming at V came to 8 bases and at J to 4 bases, leaving 8 bases not matched to a gene. This CDR3 is CASVKGQGADNEKLFF. CDR3 DNA sequence: TGTGCCAGCGTAAAGGGACAGGGGGCAGATAATGAAAAACTGTTTTTT.

This chain joins TRBV7-2 and TRBJ2-1; D unresolved. The germline V and J ends were trimmed by 5 bases and 9 bases, with 8 bases remaining between them. The CDR3 loop spans 11 amino acids. Germline CDR1 reads SGHTA; CDR2 reads FQGNSA. The CDR3 loop is CASSVYGEQFF. The CDR3 bases are TGTGCCAGCAGCGTCTACGGTGAGCAGTTCTTC.

In DNA, the CDR3 is TGTGCCACCAAATACACCCTCAATCAGCCCCAGCATTTT. Its translation: CATKYTLNQPQHF. The genes are TRBV2 and TRBJ1-5; D is ambiguous. Trimming cost V 10 bases and J 3 bases, with 13 bases left between them. This CDR3 region has 13 residues. From germline, CDR1 is SNHLY and CDR2 FYNNEI.

The rearrangement joins TRBV11-2 to TRBJ2-5; no clear D. Germline lookup yields CDR1 SGHAT and CDR2 FQNNGV. This CDR3 spans 13 amino acids. Trimming took 6 bases from V and 5 from J, leaving 13 bases between them. CDR3 nucleotide sequence: TGTGCCAGCAGATGGATCGGCCGTGAGACCCAGTACTTC. As protein: CASRWIGRETQYF.

CDR3 coding DNA: TGCAGTGCCGGTAGAGCCAACGTCCTGACTTTC. Its protein is CSAGRANVLTF. This rearrangement joins TRBV20-1 to TRBJ2-6; D is unclear. Looked up from germline, CDR1 is DFQATT and CDR2 is SNEGSKA (reference sequence). The CDR3 is made up of 11 amino acids. Trimming pared 6 bases from V and 7 bases from J, leaving 7 bases between.

This rearrangement joins TRBV18 to TRBJ2-3; the match to TRBD2 covers 11 bases. From germline, CDR1 is KGHSH and CDR2 LQKENI. The CDR3 spans 15 residues. V gave up 4 bases and J gave up 3 bases; unmatched junction bases: 3. The CDR3 DNA follows: TGTGCCAGCTCACAACTAGCGGGAGCGACAGATACGCAGTATTTT. This gives the protein CASSQLAGATDTQYF.

This clone has only one observation. The CDR3 here is CASSPMSGVNQPQHF. For the CDR3, the DNA is TGTGCCAGCTCACCGATGAGCGGTGTCAATCAGCCCCAGCATTTT. This chain connects TRBV18 to TRBJ1-5; D call uncertain. Deletions cut 3 bases from V and 3 bases from J, with 12 bases between. This CDR3 has 15 amino acids. CDR1 is KGHSH, CDR2 LQKENI, per germline.

The chain employs TRBV7-9 and TRBJ1-2, with D perhaps matching TRBD1 (5 bases). This CDR3 is built from 15 residues. Per the germline V gene, CDR1 is SEHNR and CDR2 is FQNEAQ (reference sequence). The V end lost 5 bases, the J end lost 6 bases, and 19 bases lay between the germline ends. CDR3 amino acids: CASSGGAEVVHGYTF. The CDR3 DNA reads as TGTGCCAGCAGCGGTGGGGCAGAGGTCGTTCATGGCTACACCTTC.

The CDR3 DNA follows: TGTGCCAGCAGCAAGGACAGGGCCTGGAACACTGAAGCTTTCTTT. Protein product: CASSKDRAWNTEAFF. The chain uses TRBV7-2 and TRBJ1-1; TRBD1 agrees at 8 bases. The CDR3 covers 15 residues. The germline V gene has CDR1 SGHTA and CDR2 FQGNSA. J gave up 1 base and V 5 bases, and 6 bases lay outside the gene matches.

The chain uses TRBV2 and TRBJ1-5, with 10 bases lining up with TRBD1. The length of the CDR3 is 17 residues. Germline V gene lookup returns CDR1 SNHLY and CDR2 FYNNEI. Trimming cost V 6 bases and J 9 bases; bases outside gene matches: 17. The CDR3 here is CASRISIFGQGVVPQHF. For the CDR3, the DNA is TGTGCCAGCAGGATATCAATTTTTGGACAGGGGGTTGTGCCCCAGCATTTT.

The rearrangement joins TRBV5-1 to TRBJ1-1, with 7 bases identical to TRBD1. Trimming took 4 bases from V and 11 from J; bases not matched to a gene: 8. Germline lookup yields CDR1 SGHRS and CDR2 YFSETQ. The CDR3 is 12 amino acids. The CDR3, as DNA: TGCGCCAGCAGCCCGGGACAGTTCGGGGCTTTCTTT. Translation gives CASSPGQFGAFF. Combining the CDR3 with reference TRBV5-1 and TRBJ1-1 gives the whole variable domain KAGVTQTPRYLIKTRGQQVTLSCSPISGHRSVSWYQQTPGQGLQFLFEYFSETQRNKGNFPGRFSGRQFSNSRSEMNVSTLELGDSALYLCASSPGQFGAFFGQGTRLTVV.